Listed here are 29 T cell receptor beta chains from one sample, sequenced in a study of blood T cell repertoires in COVID-19 (dated by TCRdb to 2020 to 2021). Library method: the immunoSEQ multiplex PCR assay. TCRdb mirrors the immuneACCESS table, restricted to in-frame sequences. Some clones are absent from its copies; in checked studies, under half trace to an unresolved V gene, and the reason for the others is unknown. The sample table lists approximately 210,000 clones, less than 90% of them with a count of one. 0.75% to 0.95% of the sample comes from the top ten. The sequenced sample was peripheral blood. These receptors were collected from a woman in her 70s with acute or convalescent COVID-19.

The chain is built from TRBV5-1 and TRBJ2-7; 7 positions match TRBD2. CDR1 is SGHRS and CDR2 is YFSETQ in the germline V gene. Unmatched junction bases numbered 2, after V lost 1 base and J lost 1 base. The CDR3 consists of 14 residues. The CDR3: CASSLKAGSYEQYF. Here the CDR3 DNA reads TGCGCCAGCAGCTTGAAAGCGGGATCCTACGAGCAGTACTTC.

This clone appeared a single time. The chain uses TRBV19 and TRBJ2-5, with TRBD2 identical over 12 bases. J was trimmed by 5 bases and V by 4 bases; bases with no gene match: 8. This CDR3 spans 16 amino acids. Germline assignment: CDR1 LNHDA and CDR2 SQIVND (reference sequence). The CDR3, as DNA: TGTGCCAGTAGTACGCCACTAGCGGGAGGATCTGAGACCCAGTACTTC. This codes for CASSTPLAGGSETQYF.

This clone was detected only a few times. The genes are TRBV3-1 (or the pseudogene TRBV3-2) and TRBJ2-7; D uncertain. The V and J ends lost 1 base and 6 bases respectively, with 4 bases between them. The length of the CDR3 is 11 residues. Per the germline V gene, CDR1 is LGHDT and CDR2 is YNNKEL (reference sequence). CDR3 DNA sequence: TGTGCCAGCAGCCAAGGGCCCGAGCAGTACTTC. Protein sequence: CASSQGPEQYF.

The rearrangement joins TRBV5-1 to TRBJ1-1; perhaps TRBD1 as D (5 bases). This CDR3 region has 14 residues. CDR1 and CDR2 from the germline V gene are SGHRS and YFSETQ. Between the trimmed V and J ends, which lost 0 bases and 7 bases, there was a span of 13 bases. CDR3 region: CASSLGGSNLEAFF. DNA for the CDR3: TGCGCCAGCAGCTTGGGGGGCTCGAATCTTGAAGCTTTCTTT.

This chain links TRBV11-2 with TRBJ2-7; TRBD2 might be the D (6 bases). The CDR3 extends over 15 amino acids. V lost 5 bases, J lost 2 bases, and 16 bases lay in between. The germline V gene encodes CDR1 SGHAT and CDR2 FQNNGV. For the CDR3, the DNA is TGTGCCAGCAGCACGGAGGGAAGAGCTGCCTACGAGCAGTACTTC. As protein: CASSTEGRAAYEQYF.

This chain connects TRBV7-9 to TRBJ2-5, with 9 bases that match TRBD1. Germline assignment: CDR1 SEHNR and CDR2 FQNEAQ (reference sequence). The CDR3 spans 16 residues. Unmatched junction bases numbered 5, after V lost 3 bases and J lost 0 bases. The CDR3 is CASSLGTGTYQETQYF. Here the CDR3 DNA reads TGTGCCAGCAGCTTGGGGACAGGGACGTACCAAGAGACCCAGTACTTC.

The rearrangement uses TRBV18 and TRBJ2-2, with 9 bases that match TRBD2. This CDR3 contains 17 residues. Losses at the gene ends were 6 bases for V and 8 bases for J; bases not matched to a gene: 16. CDR1 KGHSH and CDR2 LQKENI come from the germline V gene. The CDR3 region has the DNA TGTGCCAGCTCTCACCCTCGACTAGCGGCCTTGCTGGGGGAGCTGTTTTTT. Translated, it gives CASSHPRLAALLGELFF.

The V and J genes are TRBV11-2 and TRBJ2-1; TRBD2 is a possible D gene (6 bases). The V end was cut by 5 bases, the J end by 12 bases, with 11 bases between. The germline CDR1 and CDR2 sequences are SGHAT and FQNNGV. The CDR3 is 11 amino acids. CDR3 DNA: TGTGCCAGCAGCCAGGGACTTCGGCAGTTCTTC. As protein: CASSQGLRQFF.

This sequence joins TRBV5-4 and TRBJ1-3; D uncertain. The V and J ends lost 0 bases and 2 bases respectively, with 9 bases between them. Germline loops: CDR1 SGHNT, CDR2 YYREEE (reference sequence). This CDR3 has 15 residues. The chain's CDR3 is CASSLAPGTGNTIYF. The CDR3 DNA is TGTGCCAGCAGCTTGGCCCCAGGAACTGGAAACACCATATATTTT.

This rearrangement joins TRBV6-5 to TRBJ1-6, with 8 bases fitting TRBD1. Germline lookup yields CDR1 MNHEY and CDR2 SVGAGI. The CDR3 sequence is 15 residues long. The V and J ends lost 2 bases and 8 bases, in that order; junction bases with no gene match: 5. The CDR3 DNA reads TGTGCCAGCAGTTACGTCTCGACAGGGGATTCACCCCTCCACTTT. Protein product: CASSYVSTGDSPLHF.

V gene TRBV18 combines with J gene TRBJ2-2, with 10 bases fitting TRBD2. The CDR3 is 19 amino acids. The germline V gene encodes CDR1 KGHSH and CDR2 LQKENI. V lost 5 bases to trimming and J lost 5 bases; unmatched junction nucleotides: 17. CDR3 DNA: TGTGCCAGCTCATTCCGGGACAGTTGGCTAGCGGGAGATACCGGGGAGCTGTTTTTT. This codes for CASSFRDSWLAGDTGELFF.

The rearrangement links TRBV7-9 to TRBJ1-1, with 10 bases matching TRBD1. The CDR3 covers 15 residues. CDR1 is SEHNR and CDR2 is FQNEAQ in the germline V gene (reference sequence). Trimming took 5 bases from V and 5 from J; bases not matched to a gene: 8. CDR3 amino acids: CASSQFGQGVTEAFF. DNA of the CDR3: TGTGCCAGCAGCCAATTCGGACAGGGGGTGACTGAAGCTTTCTTT.

The chain is built from TRBV2 and TRBJ2-3, with TRBD2 identical over 7 bases. This CDR3 region has 21 residues. Germline-derived CDR1 and CDR2 are SNHLY and FYNNEI. V gave up 5 bases and J gave up 0 bases; unmatched junction bases: 23. The CDR3 here is CASSHRGGGAGGKTSTDTQYF. The CDR3, as DNA: TGTGCCAGCAGTCACCGGGGCGGGGGAGCCGGGGGTAAGACTAGCACAGATACGCAGTATTTT. Based on the CDR3 plus reference TRBV2 and TRBJ2-3, the full variable domain is EPEVTQTPSHQVTQMGQEVILRCVPISNHLYFYWYRQILGQKVEFLVSFYNNEISEKSEIFDDQFSVERPDGSNFTLKIRSTKLEDSAMYFCASSHRGGGAGGKTSTDTQYFGPGTRLTVL.

The V call is TRBV7-8, the J call TRBJ2-1, with TRBD1 matching 11 bases. Germline V CDR1 and CDR2: SGHVS, FQNEAQ. Trimming at V came to 5 bases and at J to 2 bases, leaving 2 bases not matched to a gene. The CDR3 consists of 15 residues. The CDR3 loop is CASSRTGGPYNEQFF. As DNA, the CDR3 is TGTGCCAGCAGCCGGACAGGGGGCCCCTACAATGAGCAGTTCTTC.

The rearrangement joins TRBV7-8 to TRBJ2-7; D is unresolved. Deletions cut 0 bases from V and 1 base from J, with 10 bases between. This CDR3 is 15 amino acids long. CDR1 and CDR2 from the germline V gene are SGHVS and FQNEAQ. Here the CDR3 DNA reads TGTGCCAGCAGCTTAGCCCAGATACCATCCTACGAGCAGTACTTC. Amino acid sequence: CASSLAQIPSYEQYF.

This clone was observed a single time. The chain's CDR3 is CASRKTGQNSNQPQHF. In nucleotides, the CDR3 is TGTGCCAGCAGGAAGACGGGACAGAATAGCAATCAGCCCCAGCATTTT. The chain couples TRBV27 to TRBJ1-5; 7 bases align to TRBD1. This CDR3 is 16 amino acids long. Germline V gene data show CDR1 as MNHEY and CDR2 as SMNVEV (reference sequence). Unmatched junction bases numbered 8, after V lost 6 bases and J lost 0 bases.

The V call is TRBV27, the J call TRBJ1-4, with 8 bases aligning to TRBD1. From germline, CDR1 is MNHEY and CDR2 SMNVEV (reference sequence). This CDR3 spans 14 amino acids. V shed 6 bases and J 4 bases; nucleotides not matched to a gene: 4. The CDR3, as DNA: TGTGCCAGCAGAACAGGGGGGATTAATGAAAAACTGTTTTTT. This encodes CASRTGGINEKLFF.

The chain links TRBV7-2 to TRBJ2-3; 10 nucleotides match TRBD2. The junction had 3 bases not matched to a gene; V was cut back by 2 bases and J by 1 base. The CDR3 is made up of 16 amino acids. CDR1 is SGHTA and CDR2 is FQGNSA in the germline V gene. The CDR3 sequence: CASSLFGLAGTDTQYF. The DNA of the CDR3 is TGTGCCAGCAGCTTATTCGGACTAGCGGGCACAGATACGCAGTATTTT.

This clone was picked up one time. The chain joins TRBV5-1 to TRBJ1-1; D ambiguous. The ends were cut back, 2 bases at V and 0 bases at J, with 8 bases in the middle. The length of the CDR3 is 14 residues. Germline V gene data show CDR1 as SGHRS and CDR2 as YFSETQ. The CDR3 loop reads CASSLSLMNTEAFF. CDR3 in DNA: TGCGCCAGCAGCTTAAGCCTCATGAACACTGAAGCTTTCTTT.

J is TRBJ1-5 and V is TRBV2; possibly TRBD1 for D (6 bases). The CDR3 has 14 amino acids. Deletions cut 6 bases from V and 7 bases from J, with 16 bases between. Germline V gives CDR1 SNHLY, CDR2 FYNNEI. The CDR3 sequence: CASSEQGGGQPQHF. As DNA, the CDR3 is TGTGCCAGCAGCGAACAGGGCGGTGGACAGCCCCAGCATTTT.

In nucleotides, the CDR3 is TGTGCTAGTGGTTTGGAGGTGAGCGGAGGGCCGCAGTTCTTC. Translated: CASGLEVSGGPQFF. The chain uses TRBV12-5 and TRBJ2-1, with D perhaps TRBD2 (6 bases). V lost 1 base to trimming and J lost 12 bases, with 16 bases between them. The germline V gene encodes CDR1 LGHNT and CDR2 FRNRAP. The CDR3 runs to 14 residues.

This clone was counted a single time. The J gene is TRBJ1-1, the V gene TRBV6-4, with a weak D call TRBD1 (6 bases). Germline CDR1 is MRHNA and CDR2 is SNTAGT. The CDR3 loop spans 15 amino acids. V was pared by 5 bases and J by 6 bases, with 19 bases between. The CDR3 spells CASSTGPTGRAEAFF. Written as DNA, the CDR3 is TGTGCCAGCAGTACAGGGCCGACGGGGAGGGCTGAAGCTTTCTTT.

The V call is TRBV27, the J call TRBJ2-2; D may be TRBD2 (5 bases). V was clipped by 6 bases and J by 3 bases, with 17 bases between them. Germline V CDR1 and CDR2: MNHEY, SMNVEV (reference sequence). The length of the CDR3 is 16 residues. CDR3 protein: CASRVRLPAYTGELFF. CDR3 nucleotide sequence: TGTGCCAGCAGAGTCCGACTACCAGCATACACCGGGGAGCTGTTTTTT.

The J gene is TRBJ2-7, the V gene TRBV24-1, with 10 bases identical to TRBD2. With 8 bases clipped from V and 6 bases from J, the junction kept 12 bases outside the gene matches. From germline, CDR1 is KGHDR and CDR2 SFDVKD. The CDR3 length is 15 residues. DNA for the CDR3: TGTGCCACCAAACTAGCGGGAACTCCCAGTTCCGAGCAGTACTTC. The encoded protein is CATKLAGTPSSEQYF.

The rearrangement joins TRBV6-5 to TRBJ2-2; TRBD1 agrees at 9 bases. After removal of 6 bases from V and 5 bases from J, the junction contained 7 bases not matched to a gene. This CDR3 is built from 15 residues. In germline, CDR1 is MNHEY, CDR2 SVGAGI. The CDR3 DNA reads as TGTGCCAGCAGGGCCGGGACAGGGCGTACCGGGGAGCTGTTTTTT. It specifies CASRAGTGRTGELFF.

The V gene is TRBV7-9, the J gene TRBJ1-5, with 10 nucleotides matching TRBD1. CDR1 and CDR2 (germline): SEHNR, FQNEAQ (reference sequence). This CDR3 has 17 amino acids. Trimming removed 3 bases from V and 4 bases from J; junction bases left unmatched: 9. CDR3 amino acids: CASSLGDRGGGNQPQHF. The DNA for the CDR3 is TGTGCCAGCAGCTTGGGGGACAGGGGAGGAGGGAATCAGCCCCAGCATTTT. The full variable domain, with the rest looked up from reference TRBV7-9 and TRBJ1-5, is DTGVSQNPRHKITKRGQNVTFRCDPISEHNRLYWYRQTLGQGPEFLTYFQNEAQLEKSRLLSDRFSAERPKGSFSTLEIQRTEQGDSAMYLCASSLGDRGGGNQPQHFGDGTRLSIL.

This chain joins TRBV7-2 and TRBJ2-7; 10 nucleotides line up with TRBD1. The CDR3 covers 14 residues. CDR1 and CDR2 from the germline V gene are SGHTA and FQGNSA. V lost 3 bases to trimming and J lost 4 bases; unmatched junction nucleotides: 3. The CDR3 DNA is TGTGCCAGCAGCTTGAGGACAGGGGGTTACGAGCAGTACTTC. This sequence encodes CASSLRTGGYEQYF.

The chain carries TRBV13 and TRBJ2-1, with a tentative D call TRBD2 (6 bases). This CDR3 is built from 14 residues. The germline gives CDR1 PRHDT, CDR2 FYEKMQ (reference sequence). V was cut by 0 bases and J by 6 bases, with 9 bases left in between. The CDR3, as DNA: TGTGCCAGCAGCTTAGGGGGTAGCGGCAATGAGCAGTTCTTC. Protein: CASSLGGSGNEQFF.

This clone came up a few times. The rearrangement links TRBV29-1 to TRBJ2-7, with D tentatively TRBD1 (6 bases). CDR1 and CDR2 (germline): SQVTM, ANQGSEA. V shed 6 bases and J shed 3 bases, with 15 bases lying between them. The CDR3 has 13 residues. CDR3 loop: CSVDQGLNYEQYF. The CDR3, as DNA: TGCAGCGTCGACCAGGGGCTAAACTACGAGCAGTACTTC.